This T cell receptor (beta chain) emerged from a study of blood T cell repertoires in COVID-19. Measured with immunoSEQ multiplex PCR; TCRdb has only the in-frame clones, and not every one. Of about 160,000 clones listed, 80% to 90% were seen once; the top ten hold around 3.5%. The V and J ends lost 6 bases and 2 bases, in that order; junction bases with no gene match: 6. Germline V gives CDR1 LNHDA, CDR2 SQIVND (reference sequence). The CDR3 totals 14 residues. The chain employs TRBV19 and TRBJ2-7; 8 nucleotides agree with TRBD2. The sequenced material came from peripheral blood. The TCR sequence derives from an older man with acute or convalescent COVID-19. The CDR3 DNA follows: TGTGCCAGTAGACCGCGGGGGGCTCCCTACGAGCAGTACTTC. This translates into CASRPRGAPYEQYF.